These T cell receptor beta chains were read from a single sample in a study of PD-1 blockade in classical Hodgkin lymphoma. Libraries were prepared by immunoSEQ multiplex PCR; TCRdb keeps only in-frame clonotypes and omits some of them. This sample has around 13,000 clones, with about 88% found just once. Sequenced material: peripheral blood mononuclear cells (PBMCs), taken at baseline. These receptors all come from a human donor with classical Hodgkin lymphoma. The CDR3 runs from the conserved cysteine through the conserved F or W. D genes are given only for firm matches. Size values are once, few and many counts, or a class for expanded clones, and some rows have none.

>TRBV28|NA|NA|TRBJ2-7
CASRFRNLRGARYEQYF
TGTGCCAGCAGGTTCCGGAACCTCAGGGGTGCAAGGTACGAGCAGTACTTC
>TRBV30|NA|TRBD1|TRBJ1-5
CAWSRDRGFGSQPQHF
TGTGCCTGGAGTCGGGACAGGGGGTTTGGGAGTCAGCCCCAGCATTTT
>TRBV9|NA|NA|TRBJ1-3
CASSVAGFDGNTIYF
TGTGCCAGCAGCGTAGCAGGGTTCGACGGAAACACCATATATTTT
>TRBV18|NA|TRBD1|TRBJ2-7
CASSPPTGSLGEQYF
TGTGCCAGCTCACCACCGACAGGGTCCCTGGGGGAGCAGTACTTC
>TRBV5-1|NA|NA|TRBJ1-2
CASSRTAGTLEPYGYTF
TGCGCCAGCAGCCGCACAGCCGGGACCTTGGAGCCCTATGGCTACACCTTC
>TRBV15|NA|TRBD2|TRBJ2-3
CATSRAGLAGGTDTQYF
TGTGCCACCAGCAGAGCGGGACTAGCGGGAGGCACAGATACGCAGTATTTT
>TRBV4-1|NA|NA|TRBJ2-7
CASSHPAAGGYEQYF
TGCGCCAGCAGCCACCCCGCCGCCGGGGGCTACGAGCAGTACTTC
>TRBV5-6|NA|TRBD2|TRBJ2-7
CASSFSGTSPHEQYF
TGTGCCAGCAGCTTTAGCGGGACGAGTCCCCACGAGCAGTACTTC
>TRBV4-2|NA|NA|TRBJ2-1
CASSQLGGPTYEGNEQFF
TGTGCCAGCAGCCAACTCGGGGGGCCCACGTATGAGGGGAATGAGCAGTTCTTC
>TRBV15|few|NA|TRBJ1-5
CATSRGEGSGQPQHF
TGTGCCACCAGCAGAGGGGAGGGGTCGGGTCAGCCCCAGCATTTT
>TRBV21-1|once|NA|TRBJ2-3
CASPPHLTTDTQYF
TGTGCCTCCCCCCCACATCTTACCACAGATACGCAGTATTTT
>TRBV7-8|NA|NA|TRBJ1-1
CASSLAPNTEAFF
TGTGCCAGCAGCTTAGCGCCAAACACTGAAGCTTTCTTT
>TRBV10-3|NA|TRBD1|TRBJ1-2
CAISPNRLMSGQGIDGYTF
TGTGCCATCAGTCCTAACCGATTAATGTCGGGACAGGGGATCGATGGCTACACCTTC
>TRBV6-1|few|NA|TRBJ1-5
CASSSSGGYQPQHF
TGTGCCAGCAGTTCTTCCGGGGGATATCAGCCCCAGCATTTT
>TRBV6-6|once|TRBD2|TRBJ2-7
CALGWGTNEQYF
TGTGCCCTGGGCTGGGGGACTAACGAGCAGTACTTC
>TRBV7-2|few|NA|TRBJ2-3
CASSFREIDTQYF
TGTGCCAGCAGCTTCAGGGAGATAGATACGCAGTATTTT
>TRBV4-1|NA|TRBD1|TRBJ1-2
CASSPLRGPNYGYTF
TGCGCCAGCAGCCCGCTCAGGGGGCCTAACTATGGCTACACCTTC
>TRBV5-8|NA|TRBD1|TRBJ2-3
CASSLLIGTGGTDTQYF
TGTGCCAGCAGCTTGTTAATAGGGACAGGGGGCACAGATACGCAGTATTTT
>TRBV7-6|NA|NA|TRBJ1-5
CASSLRRDQPQHF
TGTGCCAGCAGCTTACGCAGGGATCAGCCCCAGCATTTT
>TRBV7-3|NA|TRBD2|TRBJ2-1
CASSPRLAGAHEQFF
TGTGCCAGCAGCCCCCGCCTTGCGGGAGCCCATGAGCAGTTCTTC
>TRBV10-1|NA|TRBD2|TRBJ2-3
CASSESSGASTDTQYF
TGCGCCAGCAGTGAGTCGAGCGGGGCAAGCACAGATACGCAGTATTTT
>TRBV6-5|NA|TRBD1|TRBJ1-2
CASSYSLPGGDYGYTF
TGTGCCAGCAGTTACTCTTTGCCAGGGGGAGACTATGGCTACACCTTC
>TRBV6-1|NA|TRBD1|TRBJ1-3
CASRQGATGNTIYF
TGTGCCAGCAGACAGGGGGCAACGGGAAACACCATATATTTT
>TRBV19|NA|NA|TRBJ2-7
CASSFSRDTYEQYF
TGTGCCAGTAGCTTTAGCAGGGATACCTACGAGCAGTACTTC
>TRBV30|NA|TRBD1|TRBJ2-2
CAWWDRVRTGELFF
TGTGCCTGGTGGGACAGGGTGAGGACCGGGGAGCTGTTTTTT
>TRBV6-4|NA|NA|TRBJ1-3
CASSEDRNSGNTIYF
TGTGCCAGCAGTGAAGACAGGAACTCTGGAAACACCATATATTTT
>TRBV6-6|NA|NA|TRBJ2-3
CASLRGEGAADTQYF
TGTGCCAGTTTACGAGGGGAGGGGGCCGCAGATACGCAGTATTTT
>TRBV5-1|NA|TRBD1|TRBJ2-7
CASSGGQGRGEQYF
TGCGCCAGCAGCGGGGGACAGGGGCGCGGCGAGCAGTACTTC
>TRBV30|NA|NA|TRBJ1-5
CACRVHGNQPQHF
TGTGCCTGCCGGGTCCATGGCAATCAGCCCCAGCATTTT
>TRBV28|NA|TRBD2|TRBJ2-5
CASSRGAGAERGETQYF
TGTGCCAGCAGTCGAGGGGCGGGAGCGGAGCGGGGAGAGACCCAGTACTTC
>TRBV11-2|NA|NA|TRBJ2-7
CASSLPPPYEQYF
TGTGCCAGCAGCTTACCCCCCCCCTACGAGCAGTACTTC
>TRBV28|NA|TRBD1|TRBJ2-7
CASSPGGQGKGYEQYF
TGTGCCAGCAGTCCAGGGGGACAGGGGAAGGGTTACGAGCAGTACTTC
>TRBV5-1|NA|TRBD1|TRBJ2-1
CASSLGTGSYNEQFF
TGCGCCAGCAGCTTGGGGACAGGGTCATACAATGAGCAGTTCTTC
>TRBV5-1|once|NA|TRBJ2-4
CASSLGEAKNIQYF
TGCGCCAGCAGCTTGGGCGAAGCCAAAAACATTCAGTACTTC
>TRBV9|NA|NA|TRBJ2-1
CASSVPDTYNEQFF
TGTGCCAGCAGCGTACCGGACACCTACAATGAGCAGTTCTTC
>TRBV28|once|NA|TRBJ2-1
CASSLGGAMVDEQFF
TGTGCCAGCAGTTTGGGGGGGGCAATGGTGGATGAGCAGTTCTTC
>TRBV6-5|NA|NA|TRBJ1-5
CASSSGNSNQPQHF
TGTGCCAGCAGTTCAGGTAATAGCAATCAGCCCCAGCATTTT
>TRBV7-6|NA|NA|TRBJ2-2
CASSWTRNTGELFF
TGTGCCAGCAGCTGGACAAGGAACACCGGGGAGCTGTTTTTT
>TRBV5-1|NA|TRBD1|TRBJ2-3
CASSLGTGVTDTQYF
TGCGCCAGCAGCTTGGGCACAGGGGTCACAGATACGCAGTATTTT
>TRBV27|NA|NA|TRBJ2-7
CASRKGDAAYEQYF
TGTGCCAGCAGGAAAGGGGACGCCGCCTACGAGCAGTACTTC
>TRBV11-3|NA|NA|TRBJ2-3
CASSQGLITDTQYF
TGTGCCAGCAGCCAGGGACTGATCACAGATACGCAGTATTTT
>TRBV5-4|NA|TRBD2|TRBJ2-7
CASSPGLAGGSSEQYF
TGTGCCAGCAGCCCCGGACTAGCGGGGGGTTCTTCCGAGCAGTACTTC
>TRBV10-2|NA|NA|TRBJ1-1
CASRLRVTYQNTEAFF
TGCGCCAGCCGGTTGAGGGTCACTTATCAGAACACTGAAGCTTTCTTT
>TRBV5-6|once|NA|TRBJ2-3
CASSLRPGGSTDTQYF
TGTGCCAGCAGCTTGCGGCCAGGAGGGAGCACAGATACGCAGTATTTT
>TRBV28|NA|TRBD1|TRBJ2-3
CASKAGGATDTQYF
TGTGCCAGCAAGGCAGGGGGTGCGACAGATACGCAGTATTTT
>TRBV6-1|NA|NA|TRBJ2-7
CASSEEIRVSGTYEQYF
TGTGCCAGCAGTGAAGAGATTAGGGTGTCGGGAACCTACGAGCAGTACTTC
>TRBV5-5|NA|NA|TRBJ2-3
CASSPGGRRVTETQYF
TGTGCCAGCAGCCCCGGTGGACGTCGAGTAACAGAAACGCAGTATTTT
>TRBV11-2|NA|NA|TRBJ2-7
CASSPIPYEQYF
TGTGCCAGCAGCCCTATTCCCTACGAGCAGTACTTC
>TRBV28|NA|TRBD1|TRBJ2-5
CASSSNTGDHRETQYF
TGTGCCAGCAGTTCCAATACAGGGGATCACCGGGAGACCCAGTACTTC
>TRBV7-2|NA|TRBD2|TRBJ2-5
CASSLGGLAGGAWDF
TGTGCCAGCAGCTTAGGAGGACTAGCGGGAGGAGCCTGGGACTTC
>TRBV18|NA|TRBD1|TRBJ2-1
CASSPSAGGHANNEQFF
TGTGCCAGCTCACCATCGGCAGGGGGTCACGCTAACAATGAGCAGTTCTTC
>TRBV6-6|NA|NA|TRBJ1-5
CASSYSSQHQPQHF
TGTGCCAGCAGTTACTCGTCACAGCATCAGCCCCAGCATTTT
>TRBV6-6|NA|TRBD1|TRBJ2-2
CASSYSGTGSTGELFF
TGTGCCAGCAGTTACTCGGGGACAGGGTCCACCGGGGAGCTGTTTTTT
>TRBV28|NA|NA|TRBJ2-6
CASSSADRRANVLTF
TGTGCCAGCAGTTCAGCGGACAGAAGGGCCAACGTCCTGACTTTC
>TRBV10-1|NA|NA|TRBJ2-2
CASSDSSSPGELFF
TGCGCCAGCAGTGACTCGTCTAGCCCCGGGGAGCTGTTTTTT
>TRBV4-1|NA|NA|TRBJ2-5
CASSQGHAQETQYF
TGCGCCAGCAGCCAAGGTCACGCACAAGAGACCCAGTACTTC
>TRBV11-2|NA|NA|TRBJ2-3
CASSPYRDSTDTQYF
TGTGCCAGCAGTCCGTACAGGGATAGCACAGATACGCAGTATTTT
>TRBV27|once|NA|TRBJ1-5
CASSFGGGGNQPQHF
TGTGCCAGCAGTTTCGGTGGTGGGGGCAATCAGCCCCAGCATTTT
>TRBV19|NA|NA|TRBJ1-1
CASRLPGGANTEAFF
TGTGCCAGTAGGCTCCCGGGAGGAGCGAACACTGAAGCTTTCTTT